This TCR beta chain was recovered during a study of T cells in Graves' hyperthyroidism and ophthalmopathy. Findings and caveats of the study: In simple terms, a model built on 13 V-J features told ophthalmopathy apart from stable hyperthyroidism.

This clonotype has just a few counts. As yet, its antigen is unknown. No ophthalmopathy progression within 18 months constituted stable Graves' hyperthyroidism. Hyperthyroidism patients were newly diagnosed, had disease duration under 2 months, and were aged 18 to 65 years. TCR beta CDR3 regions were amplified from RNA. RT-PCR in the first round (using the HTBI primer set) targeted the TCR CDR3. One entry per CDR3 protein, called by TCRdb with MiXCR from the multiplex PCR reads. The sample contains some 460,000 distinct CDR3 sequences, 15% to 19% of which appear only once. The specimen was blood. The TCR originated in a woman younger than 35 with Graves' hyperthyroidism.

CDR3 in DNA: TGTGCCAGCCAACTTAGCCCGACTAGCGCAAAAGAGACCCAGTACTTC. Translating it yields CASQLSPTSAKETQYF. The J gene is TRBJ2-5, the V gene TRBV6-1; 8 positions match TRBD2. The CDR3 length is 16 residues. Germline V gene data show CDR1 as MNHNS and CDR2 as SASEGT. Trimming took 8 bases from V and 3 from J; bases not matched to a gene: 14.